Listed here are 26 T cell receptor beta chains from one sample, sequenced in a study of beta chain features in type 1 diabetes. What was sequenced were expressed TCRB transcripts, since all of the isolated RNA had been reverse transcribed. TCRdb keeps only in-frame clones here, not all; method: immunoSEQ multiplex PCR. The top ten clones hold 0.05% to 0.065% of a sample with under 500,000 clones, approximately 28% of them seen once. Sample: naive CD4+ T cells from blood. The receptor set was obtained from a man in his late teens or twenties in good health.

The CDR3 bases are TGCGCCAGCAGCCAAGTTAGTCACGAGCAGTACTTC. This codes for CASSQVSHEQYF. The chain is built from TRBV4-3 and TRBJ2-7; D is ambiguous. Germline V lookup: CDR1 LGHNA, CDR2 YSLEER. This CDR3 is built from 12 residues. V was shortened by 1 base and J by 5 bases, with 6 bases between the two germline ends.

This clone was counted a few times. The chain carries TRBV7-2 and TRBJ2-1; 7 nucleotides align to TRBD1. The CDR3 loop spans 15 amino acids. The germline CDR1 and CDR2 sequences are SGHTA and FQGNSA. V lost 6 bases and J lost 2; bases outside the gene matches: 7. The CDR3 here is CASSYDRATYNEQFF. CDR3 in DNA: TGTGCCAGCAGTTATGACAGGGCCACCTACAATGAGCAGTTCTTC.

This clone was seen more than once but under ten times. J is TRBJ2-7 and V is TRBV29-1, with TRBD2 as a possible D gene (5 bases). V lost 6 bases, J lost 4 bases, and 10 bases lay in between. The CDR3 loop spans 11 amino acids. The germline V gene encodes CDR1 SQVTM and CDR2 ANQGSEA. CDR3 protein: CSVLAPYEQYF. The CDR3 nucleotides are TGCAGCGTGCTAGCCCCTTACGAGCAGTACTTC.

V is TRBV28 and J is TRBJ2-4, with D maybe TRBD2 (5 bases). CDR3 length: 18 residues. CDR1 MDHEN and CDR2 SYDVKM come from the germline V gene. Trimming pared 2 bases from V and 0 bases from J, leaving 17 bases between. CDR3 DNA sequence: TGTGCCAGCAGTTTACGGCTAGCTTTGGCCTTAGCCAAAAACATTCAGTACTTC. Protein sequence: CASSLRLALALAKNIQYF. Supplemented by reference TRBV28 and TRBJ2-4, the full variable domain reads DVKVTQSSRYLVKRTGEKVFLECVQDMDHENMFWYRQDPGLGLRLIYFSYDVKMKEKGDIPEGYSVSREKKERFSLILESASTNQTSMYLCASSLRLALALAKNIQYFGAGTRLSVL.

This clone was found a few times. The chain links TRBV30 to TRBJ2-1; D is ambiguous. CDR3 length equals 13 residues. V was clipped by 4 bases and J by 0 bases, with 7 bases between them. Germline V lookup: CDR1 GTSNPN, CDR2 SVGIG (reference sequence). CDR3 coding DNA: TGTGCCTGGAAGGGTAACTCCTACAATGAGCAGTTCTTC. As protein: CAWKGNSYNEQFF.

The table lists this clone with a few counts. The V call is TRBV29-1, the J call TRBJ2-5; D may be TRBD2 (5 bases). Trimming took 4 bases from V and 1 from J, leaving 10 bases between them. The germline V gene encodes CDR1 SQVTM and CDR2 ANQGSEA. This CDR3 contains 13 residues. The CDR3 DNA follows: TGCAGCGTTGGGGGAGACGGCCAAGAGACCCAGTACTTC. This sequence encodes CSVGGDGQETQYF.

The V call is TRBV29-1, the J call TRBJ1-1, with 9 bases matching TRBD1. The CDR3 is 15 amino acids. In germline, CDR1 is SQVTM, CDR2 ANQGSEA. The V segment lost 5 bases and the J segment 6 bases; nucleotides outside the gene matches: 13. CDR3 in DNA: TGCAGCGTTACTACCCCGGGACAGGGAGTCCCTGAAGCTTTCTTT. Translating gives CSVTTPGQGVPEAFF.

The chain joins TRBV28 to TRBJ2-7; 8 bases agree with TRBD1. The ends lost 7 bases at V and 4 bases at J; junction bases unmatched: 9. This CDR3 is built from 14 residues. Germline CDR1 and CDR2: MDHEN and SYDVKM. The chain's CDR3 is CASIKSDRAYEQYF. The CDR3 DNA sequence: TGTGCCAGCATAAAGTCGGACAGGGCATACGAGCAGTACTTC.

In this sample, this clone turned up once. Other nucleotide sequences in the sample specify the same CDR3. The chain carries TRBV30 and TRBJ1-5; D not certain. V was cut by 5 bases and J by 2 bases, with 10 bases left in between. The CDR3 is 13 amino acids. Germline-derived CDR1 and CDR2 are GTSNPN and SVGIG (reference sequence). The CDR3 DNA sequence: TGTGCCTGGCGTCGTGGGGGCAATCAGCCCCAGCATTTT. Its translation is CAWRRGGNQPQHF.

This rearrangement joins TRBV30 to TRBJ2-7; D gene unclear. CDR1 and CDR2 from the germline V gene are GTSNPN and SVGIG (reference sequence). This CDR3 is 13 amino acids long. Trimming removed 1 base at V and 2 bases at J, with 9 bases between. The CDR3 DNA is TGTGCCTGGAGTGATCCGAACGCCTACGAGCAGTACTTC. Protein sequence: CAWSDPNAYEQYF. Variable domain in full (rest from reference TRBV30 and TRBJ2-7): SQTIHQWPATLVQPVGSPLSLECTVEGTSNPNLYWYRQAAGRGLQLLFYSVGIGQISSEVPQNLSASRPQDRQFILSSKKLLLSDSGFYLCAWSDPNAYEQYFGPGTRLTVT.

This clone was detected a few times. This sample includes further DNA sequences coding for the same CDR3. The chain links TRBV28 to TRBJ1-2; the D is unclear. Germline CDR1 is MDHEN and CDR2 is SYDVKM. The V and J ends lost 3 bases and 7 bases respectively, with 6 bases between them. The CDR3 sequence is 11 residues long. The CDR3 reads CASSLNGGYTF. In DNA form, the CDR3 reads TGTGCCAGCAGTTTGAATGGTGGCTACACCTTC.

V and J are TRBV29-1 and TRBJ2-7; 9 bases fit TRBD1. CDR3 length: 15 residues. CDR1 SQVTM and CDR2 ANQGSEA come from the germline V gene. Unmatched junction bases numbered 8, after V lost 5 bases and J lost 0 bases. CDR3 protein: CSVLVGQGTSYEQYF. Here the CDR3 DNA reads TGCAGCGTTCTAGTAGGACAGGGGACCTCCTACGAGCAGTACTTC.

This clone showed up just a few times. The CDR3 DNA reads TGTGCCAGCAGCCCCCCTCCAGCTATCCAAGAGCAGTACTTC. Translation: CASSPPPAIQEQYF. This chain joins TRBV7-9 and TRBJ2-7; no clear D gene. Germline V gene lookup returns CDR1 SEHNR and CDR2 FQNEAQ (reference sequence). V was shortened by 5 bases and J by 7 bases, with 18 bases between the two germline ends. The CDR3 extends over 14 amino acids.

A few counts support this clone. The chain has TRBV15 and TRBJ1-2, with D unclear. The CDR3 consists of 14 residues. Trimming pared 5 bases from V and 0 bases from J, leaving 10 bases between. Per germline, CDR1 LNHNV and CDR2 YYDKDF (reference sequence). CDR3 DNA: TGTGCCACCAGCGCGGACCTAGCTAACTATGGCTACACCTTC. Residues: CATSADLANYGYTF. Drawing the rest from reference TRBV15 and TRBJ1-2, the complete variable domain is DAMVIQNPRYQVTQFGKPVTLSCSQTLNHNVMYWYQQKSSQAPKLLFHYYDKDFNNEADTPDNFQSRRPNTSFCFLDIRSPGLGDTAMYLCATSADLANYGYTFGSGTRLTVV.

The rearrangement joins TRBV9 to TRBJ2-5; maybe TRBD2 (5 bases). Germline CDR1 reads SGDLS; CDR2 reads YYNGEE. V was shortened by 4 bases and J by 0 bases, with 16 bases between the two germline ends. The CDR3 length is 16 residues. The CDR3 DNA reads as TGTGCCAGCAGCCCAGCCGGGGTCCCCTACCAAGAGACCCAGTACTTC. It translates to CASSPAGVPYQETQYF.

The table lists this clone with a few counts. The V gene is TRBV11-2, the J gene TRBJ2-5, with TRBD2 matching over 13 bases. Germline CDR1 is SGHAT and CDR2 is FQNNGV. Unmatched junction bases numbered 6, after V lost 0 bases and J lost 2 bases. CDR3 length equals 18 residues. CDR3 sequence (DNA): TGTGCCAGCAGCTTAGAGGGACTAGCGGGAATGCGGCAAGAGACCCAGTACTTC. It codes for CASSLEGLAGMRQETQYF. The variable domain in full, completed from reference TRBV11-2 and TRBJ2-5, reads EAGVAQSPRYKIIEKRQSVAFWCNPISGHATLYWYQQILGQGPKLLIQFQNNGVVDDSQLPKDRFSAERLKGVDSTLKIQPAKLEDSAVYLCASSLEGLAGMRQETQYFGPGTRLLVL.

This clone was found a few times. This rearrangement joins TRBV27 to TRBJ2-1; D unresolved. Germline V gives CDR1 MNHEY, CDR2 SMNVEV (reference sequence). Deletions cut 6 bases from V and 5 bases from J, with 17 bases between. This CDR3 comprises 15 residues. The CDR3 loop reads CASSPAVFRNNEQFF. CDR3 DNA: TGTGCCAGCAGCCCCGCTGTTTTCCGGAACAATGAGCAGTTCTTC.

About this clone itself: This sample includes further DNA sequences coding for the same CDR3. The chain combines TRBV7-9 with TRBJ2-3; D is uncertain. This CDR3 region has 12 residues. From germline, CDR1 is SEHNR and CDR2 FQNEAQ (reference sequence). V lost 5 bases to trimming and J lost 0 bases, with 3 bases between them. In nucleotides, the CDR3 is TGTGCCAGCAGCGTGAGCACAGATACGCAGTATTTT. This encodes CASSVSTDTQYF.

The chain has TRBV28 and TRBJ2-3, with D unresolved. Germline loops: CDR1 MDHEN, CDR2 SYDVKM. The CDR3 has 13 residues. Trimming left V 3 bases short and J 6 bases short, with 10 bases between. CDR3 DNA sequence: TGTGCCAGCAGTTTCCAAAGTGTTGATACGCAGTATTTT. Protein product: CASSFQSVDTQYF.

The gene calls are TRBV28 and TRBJ2-5; 7 positions match TRBD2. This CDR3 region has 12 residues. Trimming cost V 5 bases and J 8 bases; bases outside gene matches: 5. In germline, CDR1 is MDHEN, CDR2 SYDVKM. Written as DNA, the CDR3 is TGTGCCAGCAGTCTGCTAGCGGCAACCCAGTACTTC. Translated: CASSLLAATQYF. Full variable domain (remainder filled in from reference TRBV28 and TRBJ2-5): DVKVTQSSRYLVKRTGEKVFLECVQDMDHENMFWYRQDPGLGLRLIYFSYDVKMKEKGDIPEGYSVSREKKERFSLILESASTNQTSMYLCASSLLAATQYFGPGTRLLVL.

The chain combines TRBV5-6 with TRBJ1-3, with D unresolved. Deletions cut 4 bases from V and 4 bases from J, with 6 bases between. Germline CDR1 is SGHDT and CDR2 is YYEEEE. The CDR3 is 12 residues long. This chain's CDR3 is CASSLSGNTIYF. DNA of the CDR3: TGTGCCAGCAGCCTGTCAGGAAACACCATATATTTT.

The chain is built from TRBV29-1 and TRBJ2-7; weak D call: TRBD2 (5 bases). The germline V and J ends were trimmed by 3 bases and 6 bases, with 9 bases remaining between them. Germline V gene lookup returns CDR1 SQVTM and CDR2 ANQGSEA. This CDR3 comprises 11 residues. The CDR3 sequence is CSVDRAGEQYF. Written as DNA, the CDR3 is TGCAGCGTTGATCGGGCGGGCGAGCAGTACTTC.

V and J are TRBV10-3 and TRBJ2-2; 9 bases are shared with TRBD2. This CDR3 is built from 16 residues. V gave up 2 bases and J gave up 5 bases; unmatched junction bases: 6. Germline CDR1 is ENHRY and CDR2 is SYGVKD. CDR3 in DNA: TGTGCCATCAGTGAGCAACTAGCGGGTGAAACCGGGGAGCTGTTTTTT. This gives the protein CAISEQLAGETGELFF.

This clone was found a few times. The rearrangement joins TRBV29-1 to TRBJ1-2; D unclear. CDR3 length equals 15 residues. The V gene's germline CDR1 is SQVTM and CDR2 ANQGSEA. V gave up 4 bases and J gave up 1 base, with 16 bases separating them. CDR3 residues: CSVGGASGINYGYTF. The CDR3 DNA follows: TGCAGCGTTGGAGGAGCGTCGGGGATTAACTATGGCTACACCTTC.

This chain joins TRBV7-2 and TRBJ2-4, with D unresolved. The ends were cut back, 5 bases at V and 1 base at J, with 6 bases in the middle. The CDR3 runs to 13 residues. Germline V gives CDR1 SGHTA, CDR2 FQGNSA. The CDR3, as DNA: TGTGCCAGCAGCGACCGGGCCAAAAACATTCAGTACTTC. It is translated as CASSDRAKNIQYF.

The gene calls are TRBV5-4 and TRBJ2-3; D unresolved. CDR3 length equals 15 residues. V dropped 0 bases and J dropped 6 bases, with 14 bases sitting between them. CDR1 is SGHNT and CDR2 is YYREEE in the germline V gene (reference sequence). CDR3 sequence (DNA): TGTGCCAGCAGCTTGGAAGTCAGGCCTCCGGATACGCAGTATTTT. It codes for CASSLEVRPPDTQYF.